The sample holds a few counts of the clone carrying this T cell receptor (beta chain). Distinct nucleotide sequences in the sample also encode this CDR3. This CDR3 comprises 13 residues. The V segment lost 10 bases and the J segment 5 bases; nucleotides outside the gene matches: 6. Germline lookup yields CDR1 KGHDR and CDR2 SFDVKD. As originally analysed: Amplification of reference gene primers was used by the study to estimate nucleated cell counts. Here immunoSEQ multiplex PCR was the method, and the copy in TCRdb shows in-frame clones only, minus some. That table is the source of V, J and clone size, and D and trimming were worked out from the DNA. The table lists about 59,000 clones, more than 60% of them singletons. This entry belongs to a study of blood T cell repertoires in COVID-19.

The sequencing sample was made of peripheral blood. The chain recombines TRBV24-1 with TRBJ2-2; 7 bases agree with TRBD1. The sequence was collected from a human donor in a cohort sampled during active COVID-19. CDR3 bases: TGTGCCACGAGACAGGGTGGAACCGGGGAGCTGTTTTTT. As protein: CATRQGGTGELFF.